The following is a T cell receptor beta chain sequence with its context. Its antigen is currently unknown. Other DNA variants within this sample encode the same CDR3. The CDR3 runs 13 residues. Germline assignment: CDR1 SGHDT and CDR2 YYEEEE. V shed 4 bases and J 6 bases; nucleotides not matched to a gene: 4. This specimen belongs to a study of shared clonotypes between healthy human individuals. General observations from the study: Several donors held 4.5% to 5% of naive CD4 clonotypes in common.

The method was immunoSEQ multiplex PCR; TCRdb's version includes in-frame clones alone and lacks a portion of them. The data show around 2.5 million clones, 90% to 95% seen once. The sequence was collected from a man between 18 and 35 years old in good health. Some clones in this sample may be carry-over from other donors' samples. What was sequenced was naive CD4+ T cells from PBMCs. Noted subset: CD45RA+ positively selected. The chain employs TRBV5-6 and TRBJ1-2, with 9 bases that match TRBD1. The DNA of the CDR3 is TGTGCCAGCAGCCCCAGGACAGGGGATGGCTACACCTTC. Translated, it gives CASSPRTGDGYTF.